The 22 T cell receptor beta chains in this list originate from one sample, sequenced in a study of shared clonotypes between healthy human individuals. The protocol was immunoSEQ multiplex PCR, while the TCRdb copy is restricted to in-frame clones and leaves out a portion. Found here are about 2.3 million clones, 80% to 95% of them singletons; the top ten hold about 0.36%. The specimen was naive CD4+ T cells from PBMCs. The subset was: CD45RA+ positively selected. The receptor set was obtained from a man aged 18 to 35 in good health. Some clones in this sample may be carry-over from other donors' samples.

CDR3 DNA sequence: TGTGCCAGTAAAAGGGAGACGAACACTGAAGCTTTCTTT. As protein: CASKRETNTEAFF. This chain links TRBV9 with TRBJ1-1; D uncertain. CDR3 length: 13 residues. Trimming stripped 8 bases from V and 1 base from J, with 12 bases between. From germline, CDR1 is SGDLS and CDR2 YYNGEE.

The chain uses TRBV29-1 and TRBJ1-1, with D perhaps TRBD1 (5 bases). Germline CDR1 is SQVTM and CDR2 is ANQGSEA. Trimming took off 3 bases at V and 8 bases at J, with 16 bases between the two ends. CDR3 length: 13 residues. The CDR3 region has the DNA TGCAGCGTTGACAAGGGGCTCGTATCAGAAGCTTTCTTT. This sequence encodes CSVDKGLVSEAFF. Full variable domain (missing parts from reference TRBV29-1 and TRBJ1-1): SAVISQKPSRDICQRGTSLTIQCQVDSQVTMMFWYRQQPGQSLTLIATANQGSEATYESGFVIDKFPISRPNLTFSTLTVSNMSPEDSSIYLCSVDKGLVSEAFFGQGTRLTVV.

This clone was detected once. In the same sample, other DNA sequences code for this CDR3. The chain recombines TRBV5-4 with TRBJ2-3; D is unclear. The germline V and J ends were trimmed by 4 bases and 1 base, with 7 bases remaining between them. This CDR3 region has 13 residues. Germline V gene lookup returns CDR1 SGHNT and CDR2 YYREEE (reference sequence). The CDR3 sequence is CASSLTGTDTQYF. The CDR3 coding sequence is TGTGCCAGCAGCCTGACCGGCACAGATACGCAGTATTTT.

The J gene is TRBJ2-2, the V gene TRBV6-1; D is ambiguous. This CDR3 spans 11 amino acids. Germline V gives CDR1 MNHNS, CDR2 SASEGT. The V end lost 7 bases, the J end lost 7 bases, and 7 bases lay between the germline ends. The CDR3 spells CASKSIGELFF. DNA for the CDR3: TGTGCCAGCAAGAGCATCGGGGAGCTGTTTTTT.

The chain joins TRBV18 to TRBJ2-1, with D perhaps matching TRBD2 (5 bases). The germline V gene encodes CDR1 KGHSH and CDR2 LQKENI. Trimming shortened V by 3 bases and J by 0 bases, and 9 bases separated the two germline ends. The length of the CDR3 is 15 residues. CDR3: CASSPRSGSYNEQFF. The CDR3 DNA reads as TGTGCCAGCTCACCTAGAAGCGGCTCCTACAATGAGCAGTTCTTC.

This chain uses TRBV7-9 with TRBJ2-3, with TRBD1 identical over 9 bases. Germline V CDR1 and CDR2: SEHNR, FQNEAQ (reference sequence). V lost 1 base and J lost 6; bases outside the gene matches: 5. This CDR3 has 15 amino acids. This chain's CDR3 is CASSLGDRAKDTQYF. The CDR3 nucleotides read TGTGCCAGCAGCTTAGGGGACAGGGCGAAGGATACGCAGTATTTT.

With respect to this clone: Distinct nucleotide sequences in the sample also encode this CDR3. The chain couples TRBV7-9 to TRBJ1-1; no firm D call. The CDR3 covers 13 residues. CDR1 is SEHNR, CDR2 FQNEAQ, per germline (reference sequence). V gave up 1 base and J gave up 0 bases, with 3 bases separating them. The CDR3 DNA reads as TGTGCCAGCAGCTTAGACTTGAACACTGAAGCTTTCTTT. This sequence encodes CASSLDLNTEAFF.

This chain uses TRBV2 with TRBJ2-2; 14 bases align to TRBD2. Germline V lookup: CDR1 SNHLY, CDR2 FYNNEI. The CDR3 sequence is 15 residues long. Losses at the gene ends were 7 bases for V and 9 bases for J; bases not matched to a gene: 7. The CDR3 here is CASNTGTSGSRELFF. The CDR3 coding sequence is TGTGCCAGCAACACCGGGACTAGCGGGAGTCGGGAGCTGTTTTTT.

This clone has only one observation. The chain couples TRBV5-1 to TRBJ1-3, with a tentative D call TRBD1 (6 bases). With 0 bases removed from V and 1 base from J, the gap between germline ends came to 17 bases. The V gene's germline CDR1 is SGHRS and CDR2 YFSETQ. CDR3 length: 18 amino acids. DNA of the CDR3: TGCGCCAGCAGCTTGGCTGGAGGGGGTTCCCCTTCTGGAAACACCATATATTTT. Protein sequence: CASSLAGGGSPSGNTIYF.

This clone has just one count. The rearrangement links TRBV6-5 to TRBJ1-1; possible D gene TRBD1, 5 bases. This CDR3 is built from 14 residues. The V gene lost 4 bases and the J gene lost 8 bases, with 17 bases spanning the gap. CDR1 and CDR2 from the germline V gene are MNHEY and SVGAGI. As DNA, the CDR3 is TGTGCCAGCAGTTCCGGGCCTCGGGACTTGGAAGCTTTCTTT. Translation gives CASSSGPRDLEAFF.

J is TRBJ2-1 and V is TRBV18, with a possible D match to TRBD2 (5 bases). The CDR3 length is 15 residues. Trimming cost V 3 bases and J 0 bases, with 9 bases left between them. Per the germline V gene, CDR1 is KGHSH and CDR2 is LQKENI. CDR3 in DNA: TGTGCCAGCTCACCTTTGGGAGACTCCTACAATGAGCAGTTCTTC. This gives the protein CASSPLGDSYNEQFF.

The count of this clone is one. In DNA form, the CDR3 reads TGCGCCAGCAGCCAAGATTCAACTAACTATGGCTACACCTTC. Protein: CASSQDSTNYGYTF. J is TRBJ1-2 and V is TRBV4-3, with D hard to call. The germline V gene encodes CDR1 LGHNA and CDR2 YSLEER. V lost 0 bases, J lost 0 bases, and 5 bases lay in between. CDR3 size: 14 residues.

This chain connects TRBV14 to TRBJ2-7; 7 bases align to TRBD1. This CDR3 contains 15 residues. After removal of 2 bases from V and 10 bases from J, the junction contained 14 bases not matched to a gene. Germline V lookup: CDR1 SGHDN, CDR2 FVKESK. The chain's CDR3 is CASSQSSGTVGRQYF. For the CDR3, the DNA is TGTGCCAGCAGCCAATCTTCCGGGACAGTGGGACGACAGTACTTC.

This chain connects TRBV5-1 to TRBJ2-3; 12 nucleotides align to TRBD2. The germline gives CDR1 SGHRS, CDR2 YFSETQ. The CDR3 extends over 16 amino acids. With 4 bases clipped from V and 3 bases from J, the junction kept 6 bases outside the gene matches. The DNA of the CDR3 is TGCGCCAGCAGCCCCCCGACTAGCGGGAGAACAGATACGCAGTATTTT. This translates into CASSPPTSGRTDTQYF.

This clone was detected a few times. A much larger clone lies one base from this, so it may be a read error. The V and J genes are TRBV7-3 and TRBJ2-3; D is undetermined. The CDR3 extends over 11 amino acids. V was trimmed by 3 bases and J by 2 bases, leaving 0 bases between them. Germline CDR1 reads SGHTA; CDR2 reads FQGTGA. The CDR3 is CASSFTDTQYF. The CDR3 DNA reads TGTGCCAGCAGCTTCACAGATACGCAGTATTTT.

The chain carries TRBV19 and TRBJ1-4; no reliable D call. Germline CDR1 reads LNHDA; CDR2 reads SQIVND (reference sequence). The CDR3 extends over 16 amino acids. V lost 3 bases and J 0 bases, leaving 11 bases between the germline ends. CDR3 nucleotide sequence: TGTGCCAGTAGTATGTTCGGGCGGACAACTAATGAAAAACTGTTTTTT. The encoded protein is CASSMFGRTTNEKLFF.

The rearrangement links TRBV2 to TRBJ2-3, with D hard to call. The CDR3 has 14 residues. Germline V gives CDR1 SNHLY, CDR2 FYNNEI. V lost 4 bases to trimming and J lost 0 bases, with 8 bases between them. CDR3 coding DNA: TGTGCCAGCAGTGTACAGCCTAGCACAGATACGCAGTATTTT. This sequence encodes CASSVQPSTDTQYF.

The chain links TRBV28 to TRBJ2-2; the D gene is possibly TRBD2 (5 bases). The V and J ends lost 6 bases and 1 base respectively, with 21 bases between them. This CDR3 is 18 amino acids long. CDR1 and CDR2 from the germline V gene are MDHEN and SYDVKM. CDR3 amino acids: CASRVITWAGQNTGELFF. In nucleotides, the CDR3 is TGTGCCAGCAGGGTAATAACGTGGGCGGGTCAGAACACCGGGGAGCTGTTTTTT.

In DNA, the CDR3 is TGTGCCAGCAGCCGGCCTCCCTCATACAATGAGCAGTTCTTC. This sequence encodes CASSRPPSYNEQFF. This chain connects TRBV28 to TRBJ2-1, with D hard to call. Trimming cost V 6 bases and J 4 bases, with 13 bases left between them. CDR1 MDHEN and CDR2 SYDVKM come from the germline V gene. The CDR3 is made up of 14 amino acids.

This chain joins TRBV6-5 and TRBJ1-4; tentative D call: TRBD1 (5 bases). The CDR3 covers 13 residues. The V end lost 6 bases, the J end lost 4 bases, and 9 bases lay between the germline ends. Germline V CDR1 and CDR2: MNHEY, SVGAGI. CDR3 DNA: TGTGCCAGCAGCGACAGATATAATGAAAAACTGTTTTTT. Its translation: CASSDRYNEKLFF.

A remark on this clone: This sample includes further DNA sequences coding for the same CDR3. The DNA of the CDR3 is TGTGCCAGCAGTTTATTTGGGGAAGCTTTCTTT. It is translated as CASSLFGEAFF. This chain connects TRBV27 to TRBJ1-1; D call uncertain. The germline V gene encodes CDR1 MNHEY and CDR2 SMNVEV (reference sequence). Between the trimmed V and J ends, which lost 1 base and 8 bases, there was a span of 5 bases. The CDR3 is 11 amino acids.

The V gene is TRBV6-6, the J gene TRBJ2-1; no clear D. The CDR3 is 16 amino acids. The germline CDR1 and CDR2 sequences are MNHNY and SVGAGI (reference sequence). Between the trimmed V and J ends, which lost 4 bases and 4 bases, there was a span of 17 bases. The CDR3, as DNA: TGTGCCAGCAGTTCCACCAATCCCGAACGATACAATGAGCAGTTCTTC. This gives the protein CASSSTNPERYNEQFF.